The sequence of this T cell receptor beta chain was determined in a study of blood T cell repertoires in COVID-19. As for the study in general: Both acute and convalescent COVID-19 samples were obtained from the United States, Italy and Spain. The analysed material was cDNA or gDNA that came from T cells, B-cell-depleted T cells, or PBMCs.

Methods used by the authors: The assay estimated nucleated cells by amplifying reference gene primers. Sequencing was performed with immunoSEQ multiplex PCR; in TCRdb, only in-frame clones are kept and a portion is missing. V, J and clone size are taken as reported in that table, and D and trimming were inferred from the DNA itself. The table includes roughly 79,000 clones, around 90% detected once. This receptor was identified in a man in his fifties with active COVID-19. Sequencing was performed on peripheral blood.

The CDR3 region has the DNA TGTGCCAGCAGCTTCGGGCGGGTTGGCCGGGACCAAGAGACCCAGTACTTC. This translates into CASSFGRVGRDQETQYF. The chain has TRBV11-3 and TRBJ2-5, with D maybe TRBD2 (5 bases). The V gene's germline CDR1 is SGHNT and CDR2 YENEEA. CDR3 size: 17 residues. With 3 bases removed from V and 0 bases from J, the gap between germline ends came to 17 bases.